Each of the 9 T cell receptor beta chains below was sequenced from the same sample in a study of T cells in localized non-small cell lung cancer. Assay: immunoSEQ multiplex PCR; the TCRdb copy retains only in-frame clones and omits some. The sample yields about 3,500 clones, 15% to 25% seen once. Sequencing was performed on lung tumor tissue, taken before any cancer treatment. These TCRs come from a female donor over 55 with stage II lung adenocarcinoma.

A few counts support this clone. The rearrangement uses TRBV6-8 and TRBJ2-2, with 8 bases aligning to TRBD2. This CDR3 is 15 amino acids long. The trim removed 2 bases at V and 7 bases at J, leaving 6 bases unmatched. Germline V gene lookup returns CDR1 MNHGY and CDR2 SAAAGT. CDR3 protein: CASSYVAGLHGELFF. The CDR3, as DNA: TGTGCCAGCAGTTACGTAGCGGGATTGCACGGGGAGCTGTTTTTT.

The sample holds a few counts of this clone. The chain employs TRBV11-3 and TRBJ2-5, with D possibly being TRBD1 or TRBD2 (5 bases each). V lost 4 bases and J 1 base, leaving 16 bases between the germline ends. Germline assignment: CDR1 SGHNT and CDR2 YENEEA. The CDR3 sequence is 16 residues long. The CDR3 DNA sequence: TGTGCCAGCAGCTACTACAGGTGGGGGTTCCAAGAGACCCAGTACTTC. Translating gives CASSYYRWGFQETQYF. The full variable domain, in which reference TRBV11-3 and TRBJ2-5 provide the parts outside the CDR3, is EAGVVQSPRYKIIEKKQPVAFWCNPISGHNTLYWYLQNLGQGPELLIRYENEEAVDDSQLPKDRFSAERLKGVDSTLKIQPAELGDSAVYLCASSYYRWGFQETQYFGPGTRLLVL.

CDR3 DNA sequence: TGTGCCAGTAGTATAGGAGCAGGCCAAGAGACCCAGTACTTC. Translation gives CASSIGAGQETQYF. The rearrangement joins TRBV19 to TRBJ2-5; D not certain. CDR1 is LNHDA and CDR2 is SQIVND in the germline V gene (reference sequence). The CDR3 length is 14 residues. V was shortened by 1 base and J by 1 base, with 7 bases between the two germline ends.

A few counts support this clone. At one end the junction does not follow the germline gene, possibly because of a read error. The gene calls are TRBV11-3 and TRBJ1-2; TRBD1 might be the D (6 bases). The CDR3 runs to 18 residues. Germline CDR1 and CDR2: SGHNT and YENEEA. In nucleotides, the CDR3 is TGTGCCAGCAGCCTAGACGCCCTGAACAGGGCAGCTAACTATGGCTACACCTTC. Amino acids: CASSLDALNRAANYGYTF. The full variable domain, completed using reference TRBV11-3 and TRBJ1-2, is EAGVVQSPRYKIIEKKQPVAFWCNPISGHNTLYWYLQNLGQGPELLIRYENEEAVDDSQLPKDRFSAERLKGVDSTLKIQPAELGDSAVYLCASSLDALNRAANYGYTFGSGTRLTVV.

This chain joins TRBV18 and TRBJ2-1; possibly TRBD1 for D (6 bases). Trimming removed 6 bases from V and 7 bases from J, with 16 bases in between. Germline loops: CDR1 KGHSH, CDR2 LQKENI. The CDR3 extends over 14 amino acids. CDR3 region: CASSIYSGANEQFF. The CDR3 DNA follows: TGTGCCAGCTCGATCTACTCAGGGGCGAATGAGCAGTTCTTC.

The chain links TRBV28 to TRBJ2-5; the D gene could be TRBD1 or TRBD2 (5 bases each). This CDR3 is 14 amino acids long. The germline CDR1 and CDR2 sequences are MDHEN and SYDVKM. V was pared by 8 bases and J by 2 bases, with 15 bases between. The CDR3 DNA is TGTGCCAGCGACACCAGGGACGGGCAAGAGACCCAGTACTTC. Its translation is CASDTRDGQETQYF.

This clone is termed medium-sized. The gene calls are TRBV7-1 and TRBJ2-1; no firm D call. TRBV7-1 is an ORF; its function is uncertain. This CDR3 region has 13 residues. V lost 5 bases, J lost 7 bases, and 12 bases lay in between. The CDR3 DNA follows: TGTGCCAGCAGCCTGGACCCTTTGAATGAGCAGTTCTTC. Protein product: CASSLDPLNEQFF.

This rearrangement joins TRBV4-1 to TRBJ2-5, with D tentatively TRBD2 (7 bases). Germline loops: CDR1 MGHRA, CDR2 YSYEKL. The CDR3 has 15 residues. V lost 0 bases and J 4 bases, leaving 12 bases between the germline ends. Written as DNA, the CDR3 is TGCGCCAGCAGCCAAGAGGGGGCGGGAGTAGAGACCCAGTACTTC. Its protein is CASSQEGAGVETQYF.

The chain combines TRBV30 with TRBJ1-1; possible D gene TRBD1, 5 bases. Germline CDR1 is GTSNPN and CDR2 is SVGIG (reference sequence). CDR3 length equals 11 residues. Between the trimmed V and J ends, which lost 5 bases and 11 bases, there was a span of 15 bases. The CDR3 here is CAWSLNWGAFF. The CDR3 coding sequence is TGTGCCTGGTCACTAAACTGGGGGGCTTTCTTT.